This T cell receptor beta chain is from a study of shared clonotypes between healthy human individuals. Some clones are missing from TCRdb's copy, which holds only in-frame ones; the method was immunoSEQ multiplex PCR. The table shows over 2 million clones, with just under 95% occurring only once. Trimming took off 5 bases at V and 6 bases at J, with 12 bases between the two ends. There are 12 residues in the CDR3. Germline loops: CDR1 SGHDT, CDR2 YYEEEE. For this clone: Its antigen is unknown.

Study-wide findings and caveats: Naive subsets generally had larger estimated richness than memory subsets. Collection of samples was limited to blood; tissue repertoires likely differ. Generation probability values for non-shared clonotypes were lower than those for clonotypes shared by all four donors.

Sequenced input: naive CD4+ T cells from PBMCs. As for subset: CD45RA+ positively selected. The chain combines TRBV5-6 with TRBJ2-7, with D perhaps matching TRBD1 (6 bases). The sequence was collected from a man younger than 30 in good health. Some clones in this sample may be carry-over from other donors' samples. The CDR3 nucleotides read TGTGCCAGCAGGCTACAGGGAACCGAGCAGTACTTC. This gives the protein CASRLQGTEQYF. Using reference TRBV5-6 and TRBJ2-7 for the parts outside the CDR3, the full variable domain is DAGVTQSPTHLIKTRGQQVTLRCSPKSGHDTVSWYQQALGQGPQFIFQYYEEEERQRGNFPDRFSGHQFPNYSSELNVNALLLGDSALYLCASRLQGTEQYFGPGTRLTVT.